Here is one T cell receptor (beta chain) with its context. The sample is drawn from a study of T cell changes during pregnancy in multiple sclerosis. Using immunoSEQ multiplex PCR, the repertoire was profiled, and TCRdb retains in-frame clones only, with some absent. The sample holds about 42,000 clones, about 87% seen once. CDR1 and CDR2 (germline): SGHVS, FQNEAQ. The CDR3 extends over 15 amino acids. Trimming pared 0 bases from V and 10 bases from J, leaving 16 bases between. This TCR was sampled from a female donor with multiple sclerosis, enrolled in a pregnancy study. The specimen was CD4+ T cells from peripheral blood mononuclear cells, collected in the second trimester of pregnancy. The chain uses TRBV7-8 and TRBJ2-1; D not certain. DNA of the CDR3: TGTGCCAGCAGCTTAGCGATACTTGGTAGTTTGGAGCAGTTCTTC. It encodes CASSLAILGSLEQFF. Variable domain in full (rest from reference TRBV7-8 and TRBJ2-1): GAGVSQSPRYKVAKRGQDVALRCDPISGHVSLFWYQQALGQGPEFLTYFQNEAQLDKSGLPSDRFFAERPEGSVSTLKIQRTQQEDSAVYLCASSLAILGSLEQFFGPGTRLTVL.